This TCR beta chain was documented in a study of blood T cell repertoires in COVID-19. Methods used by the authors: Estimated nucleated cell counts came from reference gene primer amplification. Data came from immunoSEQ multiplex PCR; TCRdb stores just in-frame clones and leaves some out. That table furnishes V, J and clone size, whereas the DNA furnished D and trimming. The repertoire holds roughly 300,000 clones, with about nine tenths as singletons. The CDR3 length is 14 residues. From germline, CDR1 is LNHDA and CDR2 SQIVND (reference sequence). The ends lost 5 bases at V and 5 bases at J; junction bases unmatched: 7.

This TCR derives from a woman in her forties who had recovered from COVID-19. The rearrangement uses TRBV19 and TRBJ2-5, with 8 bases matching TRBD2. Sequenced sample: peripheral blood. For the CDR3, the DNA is TGTGCCAGTAGTTGGAGTAGCGGGGCGGAGACCCAGTACTTC. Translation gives CASSWSSGAETQYF.